Included here is one T cell receptor (beta chain) sequence, with context. Genomic DNA templated the TCR beta VDJ and CDR3 profiling. TCRdb analysed the reads with MiXCR anew, one entry per CDR3 protein. The sample yields approximately 190,000 distinct CDR3 sequences, nearly 50% seen once. Patients picked for sequencing had shown CD8+CD57+ cell expansion detected by flow cytometry. Blood sampling was performed on the patients, and none of them had received therapy by then. The data were taken from a study of CD8+CD57+ T cells in acquired aplastic anemia. On the study more broadly: Each DNA sample taken from sorted CD4+ and CD8+ cells came to about 3.2 ug on average.

The TCR was taken from a human donor with aplastic anemia. What was sequenced was sorted CD4+, CD8+, or CD8+CD57+ T cells (not recorded which) from PBMCs.

The CDR3 DNA reads TGCGCCAGCAGCTTGGATGGACTAGCGCACTCTGAGCAGTTCTTC. As protein: CASSLDGLAHSEQFF. The rearrangement joins TRBV5-1 to TRBJ2-1, with TRBD2 identical over 9 bases. The ends lost 0 bases at V and 9 bases at J; junction bases unmatched: 7. This CDR3 has 15 residues. Germline V gene data show CDR1 as SGHRS and CDR2 as YFSETQ.